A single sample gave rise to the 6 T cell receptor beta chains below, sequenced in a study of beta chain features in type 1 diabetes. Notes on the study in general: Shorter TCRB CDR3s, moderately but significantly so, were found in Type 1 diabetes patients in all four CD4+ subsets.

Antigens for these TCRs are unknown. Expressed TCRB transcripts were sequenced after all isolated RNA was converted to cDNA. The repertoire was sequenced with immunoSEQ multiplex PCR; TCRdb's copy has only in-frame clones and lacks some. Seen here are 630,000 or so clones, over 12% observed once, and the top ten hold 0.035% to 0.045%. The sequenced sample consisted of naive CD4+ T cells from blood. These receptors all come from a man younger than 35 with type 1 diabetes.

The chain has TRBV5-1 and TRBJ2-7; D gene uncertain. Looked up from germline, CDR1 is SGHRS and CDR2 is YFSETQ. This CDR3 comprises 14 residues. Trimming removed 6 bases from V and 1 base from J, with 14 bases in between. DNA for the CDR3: TGCGCCAGCACCCCGGTCCTGCAGTCCTACGAGCAGTACTTC. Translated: CASTPVLQSYEQYF.

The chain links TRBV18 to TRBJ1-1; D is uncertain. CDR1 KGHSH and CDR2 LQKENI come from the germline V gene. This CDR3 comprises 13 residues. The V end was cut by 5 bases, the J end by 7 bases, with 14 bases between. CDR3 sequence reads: CASSGSGSDEAFF. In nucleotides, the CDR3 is TGTGCCAGCTCAGGATCGGGGTCGGATGAAGCTTTCTTT.

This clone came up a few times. CDR3 residues: CASSGVNQPQHF. CDR3 nucleotide sequence: TGTGCCAGCAGCGGAGTCAATCAGCCCCAGCATTTT. The V gene is TRBV6-1, the J gene TRBJ1-5, with unresolved D. Germline V gene data show CDR1 as MNHNS and CDR2 as SASEGT. Trimming took 6 bases from V and 3 from J, leaving 6 bases between them. This CDR3 comprises 12 residues.

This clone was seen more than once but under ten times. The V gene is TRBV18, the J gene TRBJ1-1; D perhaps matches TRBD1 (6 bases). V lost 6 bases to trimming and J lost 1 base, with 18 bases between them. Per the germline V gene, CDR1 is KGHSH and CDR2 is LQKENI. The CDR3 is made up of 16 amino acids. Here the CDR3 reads CASSPRQEHSNTEAFF. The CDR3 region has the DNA TGTGCCAGCTCCCCGAGACAGGAGCACTCGAACACTGAAGCTTTCTTT.

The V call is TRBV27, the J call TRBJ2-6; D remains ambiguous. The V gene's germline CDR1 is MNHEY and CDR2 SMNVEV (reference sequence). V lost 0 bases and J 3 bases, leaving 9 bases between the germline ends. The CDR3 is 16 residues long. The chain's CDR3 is CASSLSPSGGANVLTF. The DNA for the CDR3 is TGTGCCAGCAGTTTATCCCCCTCGGGTGGGGCCAACGTCCTGACTTTC.

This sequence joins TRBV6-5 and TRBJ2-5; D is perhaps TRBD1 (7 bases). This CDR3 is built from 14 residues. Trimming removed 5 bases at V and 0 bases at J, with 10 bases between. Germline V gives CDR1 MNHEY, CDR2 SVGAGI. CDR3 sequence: CASSQGGNQETQYF. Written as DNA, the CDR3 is TGTGCCAGCAGTCAGGGGGGAAACCAAGAGACCCAGTACTTC.